A selection of T cell receptor beta chains follows, all from one sample in a study of OX40 agonist ivuxolimab in advanced cancers. The table came from immunoSEQ multiplex PCR; TCRdb's copy has only in-frame clones and leaves some out. The table includes 57,000 or so clones, more than 85% detected once. This specimen was CD4+ or CD8+ T cells sorted from blood, taken in a trial of the OX40 agonist ivuxolimab. These receptors were collected from an adult with an advanced solid tumor such as melanoma, head and neck, liver or kidney cancer. CDR3s include the opening cysteine and the closing phenylalanine or tryptophan. Each record gives: clone size, V gene, D gene, J gene, CDR3 DNA, CDR3 protein. D genes are given only for firm matches. Clone size is given for some rows only: seen once, a few or many times, or a class if the clone is expanded.

abundance: -; v_gene: TRBV7-8; d_gene: TRBD1; j_gene: TRBJ1-6; CDR3nt: TGTGCCAGCAGCTTCCAGGGGGATTCACCCCTCCACTTT; CDR3aa: CASSFQGDSPLHF
abundance: -; v_gene: TRBV5-8; d_gene: -; j_gene: TRBJ2-2; CDR3nt: TGTGCCAGCACCCTAACAGTCACCGGGGAGCTGTTTTTT; CDR3aa: CASTLTVTGELFF
abundance: few; v_gene: TRBV30; d_gene: TRBD1; j_gene: TRBJ1-6; CDR3nt: TGTGCCGGGACAGGGGCTCGGAATTCACCCCTCCACTTT; CDR3aa: CAGTGARNSPLHF
abundance: -; v_gene: TRBV29-1; d_gene: -; j_gene: TRBJ1-1; CDR3nt: TGCAGCGTTGATGGCGGGGCTTTCTTT; CDR3aa: CSVDGGAFF
abundance: -; v_gene: TRBV7-3; d_gene: TRBD1; j_gene: TRBJ2-3; CDR3nt: TGTGCCAGCAGTCTAAGAGATCGGACAGGGCAAGATACGCAGTATTTT; CDR3aa: CASSLRDRTGQDTQYF
abundance: few; v_gene: TRBV7-2; d_gene: TRBD2; j_gene: TRBJ2-1; CDR3nt: TGTGCCAGCAGGACGGGGGGGCCGGGGAATGAGCAGTTCTTC; CDR3aa: CASRTGGPGNEQFF
abundance: -; v_gene: TRBV25-1; d_gene: -; j_gene: TRBJ1-4; CDR3nt: TGTGCCAGCAGTGATTCTTTGACAGCCGATTATGAAAAACTGTTTTTT; CDR3aa: CASSDSLTADYEKLFF
abundance: -; v_gene: TRBV7-2; d_gene: -; j_gene: TRBJ1-5; CDR3nt: TGTGCCAGCAGCTACTTTAATCAGCCCCAGCATTTT; CDR3aa: CASSYFNQPQHF
abundance: -; v_gene: TRBV10-3; d_gene: TRBD1; j_gene: TRBJ1-1; CDR3nt: TGTGCCATCAGTGAGTCGGGACAGGATGTAAAAGCTTTCTTT; CDR3aa: CAISESGQDVKAFF
abundance: -; v_gene: TRBV4-3; d_gene: -; j_gene: TRBJ2-3; CDR3nt: TGCGCCAGCAGCCAATCCGATAGCACAGATACGCAGTATTTT; CDR3aa: CASSQSDSTDTQYF
abundance: -; v_gene: TRBV6-6; d_gene: -; j_gene: TRBJ1-6; CDR3nt: TGTGCCAGCAGCCGCGCCCGACGGGGTAATTCACCCCTCCACTTT; CDR3aa: CASSRARRGNSPLHF
abundance: few; v_gene: TRBV7-6; d_gene: TRBD1; j_gene: TRBJ1-5; CDR3nt: TGTGCCAGCAGCTTAAGGACAGGAGATCAGCCCCAGCATTTT; CDR3aa: CASSLRTGDQPQHF
abundance: once; v_gene: TRBV5-4; d_gene: -; j_gene: TRBJ2-2; CDR3nt: TGTGCCAGCAGCGATACCAGTATCTTCACCGGGGAGCTGTTTTTT; CDR3aa: CASSDTSIFTGELFF
abundance: -; v_gene: TRBV9; d_gene: -; j_gene: TRBJ2-2; CDR3nt: TGTGCCAGCAGCGTAGTCGGGGGAGTGACCGGGGAGCTGTTTTTT; CDR3aa: CASSVVGGVTGELFF
abundance: -; v_gene: TRBV7-9; d_gene: -; j_gene: TRBJ2-7; CDR3nt: TGTGCCAGCAGCGGTAGGGGGGAATACGAGCAGTACTTC; CDR3aa: CASSGRGEYEQYF
abundance: -; v_gene: TRBV29-1; d_gene: -; j_gene: TRBJ2-2; CDR3nt: TGCAGCGTTGGCACCGGGGAGCTGTTTTTT; CDR3aa: CSVGTGELFF
abundance: few; v_gene: TRBV15; d_gene: -; j_gene: TRBJ1-4; CDR3nt: TGTGCCACCAGCAGTCTGCAGGGGTCAATCTTTGAAAAACTGTTTTTT; CDR3aa: CATSSLQGSIFEKLFF
abundance: once; v_gene: TRBV7-2; d_gene: -; j_gene: TRBJ2-7; CDR3nt: TGTGCCAGCAGCTCAACAGGGTTGACCTACGAGCAGTACTTC; CDR3aa: CASSSTGLTYEQYF
abundance: -; v_gene: TRBV5-1; d_gene: -; j_gene: TRBJ2-7; CDR3nt: TGCGCCAGCAGTAGGGGATGGTCCTACGAGCAGTACTTC; CDR3aa: CASSRGWSYEQYF
abundance: -; v_gene: TRBV27; d_gene: TRBD1; j_gene: TRBJ1-1; CDR3nt: TGTGCCAGCAGTTACAGGGGGAACACTGAAGCTTTCTTT; CDR3aa: CASSYRGNTEAFF
abundance: -; v_gene: TRBV6-1; d_gene: -; j_gene: TRBJ1-6; CDR3nt: TGTGCCATTCGACAGACCCTAAATTCACCCCTCCACTTT; CDR3aa: CAIRQTLNSPLHF
abundance: -; v_gene: TRBV6-5; d_gene: -; j_gene: TRBJ1-4; CDR3nt: TGTGCCAGCACCAATACAGGGTGGACTGAAAAACTGTTTTTT; CDR3aa: CASTNTGWTEKLFF
abundance: -; v_gene: TRBV19; d_gene: -; j_gene: TRBJ1-4; CDR3nt: TGTGCCAGCCGGAAAGCCGCGGGAGGTGAAAAACTGTTTTTT; CDR3aa: CASRKAAGGEKLFF
abundance: -; v_gene: TRBV7-2; d_gene: -; j_gene: TRBJ2-1; CDR3nt: TGTGCCAGCAGCAAGGGGGGGGTCTCGTACAATGAGCAGTTCTTC; CDR3aa: CASSKGGVSYNEQFF
abundance: -; v_gene: TRBV9; d_gene: TRBD1; j_gene: TRBJ1-5; CDR3nt: TGTGCCAGCAGCGCGACAGGGGGGGTTCAGCCCCAGCATTTT; CDR3aa: CASSATGGVQPQHF
abundance: -; v_gene: TRBV5-6; d_gene: -; j_gene: TRBJ1-1; CDR3nt: TGTGCCAGCAGCCAAGATAGGGCTACTGAAGCTTTCTTT; CDR3aa: CASSQDRATEAFF
abundance: -; v_gene: TRBV7-7; d_gene: -; j_gene: TRBJ1-3; CDR3nt: TGTGCCAGCAGCTTAGGGTCAGGGGTTGGAAACACCATATATTTT; CDR3aa: CASSLGSGVGNTIYF
abundance: -; v_gene: TRBV7-3; d_gene: -; j_gene: TRBJ1-2; CDR3nt: TGTGCCAGCAGCTTGAGTGGGCAGGGTGAGGGCTACACCTTC; CDR3aa: CASSLSGQGEGYTF
abundance: once; v_gene: TRBV7-2; d_gene: -; j_gene: TRBJ2-3; CDR3nt: TGTGCCAGCAGCTTAACTGAGGGATCCCTAGGAGATACGCAGTATTTT; CDR3aa: CASSLTEGSLGDTQYF
abundance: -; v_gene: TRBV27; d_gene: TRBD1; j_gene: TRBJ1-1; CDR3nt: TGTGCCAGCAGTTTAACAATTCCCGGGACAGGGGTACCTGAAGCTTTCTTT; CDR3aa: CASSLTIPGTGVPEAFF
abundance: -; v_gene: TRBV7-2; d_gene: -; j_gene: TRBJ1-6; CDR3nt: TGTGCCAGCAGCCTCGAGAGCTCCTATAATTCACCCCTCCACTTT; CDR3aa: CASSLESSYNSPLHF
abundance: few; v_gene: TRBV18; d_gene: TRBD2; j_gene: TRBJ2-1; CDR3nt: TGTGCCAGCTCACCACGTAGCGGGGGCGAGAACAATGAGCAGTTCTTC; CDR3aa: CASSPRSGGENNEQFF
abundance: few; v_gene: TRBV30; d_gene: -; j_gene: TRBJ1-1; CDR3nt: TGTGCCTGGGGGGAACAGGGAGACACTGAAGCTTTCTTT; CDR3aa: CAWGEQGDTEAFF
abundance: -; v_gene: TRBV18; d_gene: TRBD1; j_gene: TRBJ1-1; CDR3nt: TGTGCCAGCTCACCAAGACAGGGAGGGGACACTGAAGCTTTCTTT; CDR3aa: CASSPRQGGDTEAFF
abundance: -; v_gene: TRBV5-1; d_gene: TRBD2; j_gene: TRBJ2-3; CDR3nt: TGCGCCAGCAGGACCGGGGGGACCCCCGCAGATACGCAGTATTTT; CDR3aa: CASRTGGTPADTQYF
abundance: -; v_gene: TRBV5-1; d_gene: -; j_gene: TRBJ1-5; CDR3nt: TGCGCCAGCAGCTTGGCCGGAGGGACGGGTCAGCCCCAGCATTTT; CDR3aa: CASSLAGGTGQPQHF
abundance: once; v_gene: TRBV7-3; d_gene: -; j_gene: TRBJ1-1; CDR3nt: TGTGCCAGTCACGAGGGGCCGAACACTGAAGCTTTCTTT; CDR3aa: CASHEGPNTEAFF
abundance: -; v_gene: TRBV6-1; d_gene: -; j_gene: TRBJ1-4; CDR3nt: TGTGCCAGCAGCCCGTACACAACAACTAATGAAAAACTGTTTTTT; CDR3aa: CASSPYTTTNEKLFF
abundance: -; v_gene: TRBV4-3; d_gene: TRBD2; j_gene: TRBJ2-5; CDR3nt: TGCGCCAGCAGCTCAGGAGGGACTAGCGGCCAAGAGACCCAGTACTTC; CDR3aa: CASSSGGTSGQETQYF
abundance: once; v_gene: TRBV4-3; d_gene: -; j_gene: TRBJ1-4; CDR3nt: TGCGCCAGCAGCCAAGGAGGGACTAACAATGAAAAACTGTTTTTT; CDR3aa: CASSQGGTNNEKLFF
abundance: -; v_gene: TRBV6-5; d_gene: -; j_gene: TRBJ2-4; CDR3nt: TGTGCCAGCTGGAACCCCCAGGATGGAATAAACATTCAGTACTTC; CDR3aa: CASWNPQDGINIQYF
abundance: once; v_gene: TRBV2; d_gene: -; j_gene: TRBJ1-6; CDR3nt: TGTGCCAGCAGCCCCAGGGGAATTAATTCACCCCTCCACTTT; CDR3aa: CASSPRGINSPLHF
abundance: -; v_gene: TRBV11-3; d_gene: -; j_gene: TRBJ2-7; CDR3nt: TGTGCCAGCAGCTTTGGGCGCTACGAGCAGTACTTC; CDR3aa: CASSFGRYEQYF
abundance: -; v_gene: TRBV11-3; d_gene: -; j_gene: TRBJ2-4; CDR3nt: TGTGCCAGCAGCTTAACAGGAGTCGACGGCAACATTCAGTACTTC; CDR3aa: CASSLTGVDGNIQYF
abundance: -; v_gene: TRBV2; d_gene: -; j_gene: TRBJ1-2; CDR3nt: TGTGCCAGCAGAAAGGAATCAGGGGTAGGGTCCTGGTATGGCTACACCTTC; CDR3aa: CASRKESGVGSWYGYTF
abundance: -; v_gene: TRBV10-3; d_gene: -; j_gene: TRBJ1-1; CDR3nt: TGTGCCATCAGTGAGTCTAACACTGAAGCTTTCTTT; CDR3aa: CAISESNTEAFF
abundance: -; v_gene: TRBV2; d_gene: -; j_gene: TRBJ1-4; CDR3nt: TGTGCCAGCACCCCTGGGGGTTTCGGTAATGAAAAACTGTTTTTT; CDR3aa: CASTPGGFGNEKLFF
abundance: -; v_gene: TRBV7-3; d_gene: -; j_gene: TRBJ2-5; CDR3nt: TGTGCCAGCAGCCGGGAGCTCCAAGAGACCCAGTACTTC; CDR3aa: CASSRELQETQYF
abundance: -; v_gene: TRBV28; d_gene: -; j_gene: TRBJ1-1; CDR3nt: TGTGCCAGCAGTTCCGGCCGGGGCAGGGGTAGGAACACTGAAGCTTTCTTT; CDR3aa: CASSSGRGRGRNTEAFF
abundance: -; v_gene: TRBV18; d_gene: -; j_gene: TRBJ2-3; CDR3nt: TGTGCCAGCTCACCACTCGAAGCGGCGGATACGCAGTATTTT; CDR3aa: CASSPLEAADTQYF
abundance: -; v_gene: TRBV5-1; d_gene: -; j_gene: TRBJ1-1; CDR3nt: TGCGCCAGCAGCCATCGACAGTCGAACACTGAAGCTTTCTTT; CDR3aa: CASSHRQSNTEAFF
abundance: -; v_gene: TRBV7-2; d_gene: -; j_gene: TRBJ2-7; CDR3nt: TGTGCCAGCAGCTTACAAGGATCACAGCCCCTGGAGCAGTACTTC; CDR3aa: CASSLQGSQPLEQYF
abundance: -; v_gene: TRBV5-5; d_gene: -; j_gene: TRBJ1-2; CDR3nt: TGTGCCAGCAGCTTGGACGAATATGGCTACACCTTC; CDR3aa: CASSLDEYGYTF
abundance: -; v_gene: TRBV6-9; d_gene: TRBD1; j_gene: TRBJ1-5; CDR3nt: TGTGCCAGCACCGCCCGACAGGGGAGTCAGCCCCAGCATTTT; CDR3aa: CASTARQGSQPQHF